This T cell receptor beta chain was profiled in a study of shared clonotypes between healthy human individuals. TCRdb's copy holds only in-frame clones and misses some; the assay was immunoSEQ multiplex PCR. The sample lists about 680,000 clones, 92% occurring once. In the naive CD8 group, cells lacked CD45RO and were positively selected for CCR7, so terminally differentiated effector memory CD45RA+ cells were left out. As concerns this clone: At one of its ends the junction is not consistent with the germline gene, which may arise from a read error.

The length of the CDR3 is 12 residues. The V gene's germline CDR1 is LNHNV and CDR2 YYDKDF (reference sequence). Sequencing was done on a sample of naive CD8+ T cells sorted from blood. The TCR comes from a man aged 25-45 years in good health. The rearrangement links TRBV15 to TRBJ2-6; no reliable D call. The chain's CDR3 is CGTGPGANVLTF. The CDR3 DNA follows: TGTGGGACCGGGCCTGGAGCCAACGTCCTGACTTTC.